These 3 T cell receptor beta chains originate from one sample sequenced in a study of beta chain features in type 1 diabetes. Sequenced material consisted of expressed TCRB transcripts (all of the isolated RNA was reverse transcribed). Assay used: immunoSEQ multiplex PCR; TCRdb lists only in-frame clones, some missing. This table holds about 620,000 clones, roughly 16% found once. Sample: naive CD4+ T cells from blood. Receptors originate from a man in his late teens or twenties in good health.

The CDR3 DNA reads as TGTGCCACCAGCAGGGCAGACAGGGTCAGGGGCGAGCAGTACTTC. This encodes CATSRADRVRGEQYF. J is TRBJ2-7 and V is TRBV15; TRBD1 matches at 7 bases. J gave up 6 bases and V 3 bases, and 11 bases lay outside the gene matches. The CDR3 totals 15 residues. The germline V gene encodes CDR1 LNHNV and CDR2 YYDKDF (reference sequence).

To note about this clone: Different DNA sequences within this sample yield the same CDR3. CDR3 region: CSVELRMNTEAFF. In nucleotides, the CDR3 is TGCAGCGTTGAACTACGGATGAACACTGAAGCTTTCTTT. J is TRBJ1-1 and V is TRBV29-1; D remains ambiguous. The CDR3 contains 13 residues. Germline CDR1 is SQVTM and CDR2 is ANQGSEA. Trimming pared 2 bases from V and 0 bases from J, leaving 7 bases between.

The chain has TRBV5-4 and TRBJ1-5; D gene unclear. This CDR3 has 13 residues. With 0 bases removed from V and 5 bases from J, the gap between germline ends came to 6 bases. CDR1 and CDR2 from the germline V gene are SGHNT and YYREEE (reference sequence). CDR3 bases: TGTGCCAGCAGCTTGGAATTAGATCAGCCCCAGCATTTT. It specifies CASSLELDQPQHF.